This T cell receptor beta chain stems from a study of blood T cell repertoires in COVID-19. The repertoire was sequenced with immunoSEQ multiplex PCR; TCRdb's copy has only in-frame clones and lacks some. The table includes about 40,000 clones, roughly 87% detected once. The CDR3 runs to 16 residues. Trimming stripped 6 bases from V and 1 base from J, with 18 bases between. Germline-derived CDR1 and CDR2 are WNHNN and SYGVQD (reference sequence). The sequenced material came from peripheral blood. The genes are TRBV10-1 and TRBJ1-1; tentatively, D is TRBD1 (5 bases). The origin of this receptor is a man between 65 and 79 years old with active COVID-19. This chain's CDR3 is CASSTGPPRTNTEAFF. CDR3 bases: TGCGCCAGCAGCACAGGACCCCCGCGGACGAACACTGAAGCTTTCTTT.